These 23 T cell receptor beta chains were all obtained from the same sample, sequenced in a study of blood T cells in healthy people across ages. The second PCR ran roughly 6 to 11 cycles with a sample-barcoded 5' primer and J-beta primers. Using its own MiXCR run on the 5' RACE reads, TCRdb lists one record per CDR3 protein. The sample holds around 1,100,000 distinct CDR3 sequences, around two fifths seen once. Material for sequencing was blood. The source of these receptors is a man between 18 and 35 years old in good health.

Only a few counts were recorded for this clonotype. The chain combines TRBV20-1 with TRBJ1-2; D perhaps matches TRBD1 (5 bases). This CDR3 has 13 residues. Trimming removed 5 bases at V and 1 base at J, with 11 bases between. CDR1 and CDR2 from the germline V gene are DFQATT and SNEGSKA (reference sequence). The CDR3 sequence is CSASDGGNYGYTF. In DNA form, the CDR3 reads TGCAGTGCTTCGGATGGGGGTAACTATGGCTACACCTTC.

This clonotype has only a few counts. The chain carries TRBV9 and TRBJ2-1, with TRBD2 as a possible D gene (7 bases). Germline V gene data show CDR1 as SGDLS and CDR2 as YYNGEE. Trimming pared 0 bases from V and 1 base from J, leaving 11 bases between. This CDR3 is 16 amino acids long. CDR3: CASSVGGGVSYNEQFF. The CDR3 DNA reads TGTGCCAGCAGCGTAGGAGGGGGGGTGTCCTACAATGAGCAGTTCTTC. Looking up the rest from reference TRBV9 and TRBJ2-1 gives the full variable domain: DSGVTQTPKHLITATGQRVTLRCSPRSGDLSVYWYQQSLDQGLQFLIQYYNGEERAKGNILERFSAQQFPDLHSELNLSSLELGDSALYFCASSVGGGVSYNEQFFGPGTRLTVL.

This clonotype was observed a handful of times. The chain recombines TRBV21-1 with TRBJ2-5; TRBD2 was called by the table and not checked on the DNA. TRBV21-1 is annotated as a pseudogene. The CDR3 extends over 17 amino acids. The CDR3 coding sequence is TGTGCCAGCAGCAAAGGCATTGGGTTGGGAGGCCAAGAGACCCAGTACTTC. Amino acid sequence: CASSKGIGLGGQETQYF.

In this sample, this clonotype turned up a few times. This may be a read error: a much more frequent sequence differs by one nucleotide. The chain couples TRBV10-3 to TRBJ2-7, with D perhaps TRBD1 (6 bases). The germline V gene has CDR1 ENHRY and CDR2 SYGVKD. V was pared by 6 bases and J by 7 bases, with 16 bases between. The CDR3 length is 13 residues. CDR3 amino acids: CAIRTGTHNEQYF. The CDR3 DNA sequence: TGTGCCATCAGAACAGGGACCCACAATGAGCAGTACTTC.

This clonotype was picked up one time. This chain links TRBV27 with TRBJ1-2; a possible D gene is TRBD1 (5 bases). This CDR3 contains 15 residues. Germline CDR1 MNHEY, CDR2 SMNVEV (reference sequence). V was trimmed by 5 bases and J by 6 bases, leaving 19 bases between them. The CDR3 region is CASSPGGREYDGYTF. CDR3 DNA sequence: TGTGCCAGCAGTCCCGGAGGCAGGGAATACGATGGCTACACCTTC.

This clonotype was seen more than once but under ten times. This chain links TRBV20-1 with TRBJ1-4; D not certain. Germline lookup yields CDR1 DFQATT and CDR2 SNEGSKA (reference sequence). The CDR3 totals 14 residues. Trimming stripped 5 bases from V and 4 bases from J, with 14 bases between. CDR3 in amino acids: CSAPPEGYNEKLFF. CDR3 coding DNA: TGCAGTGCTCCCCCGGAAGGGTATAATGAAAAACTGTTTTTT.

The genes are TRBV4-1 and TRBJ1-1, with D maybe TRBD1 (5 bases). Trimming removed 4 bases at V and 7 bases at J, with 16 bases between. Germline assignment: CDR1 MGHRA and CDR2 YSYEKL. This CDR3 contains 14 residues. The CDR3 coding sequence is TGCGCCAGCAGCCTCGACCTCCAGGGCAATGAAGCTTTCTTT. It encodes CASSLDLQGNEAFF.

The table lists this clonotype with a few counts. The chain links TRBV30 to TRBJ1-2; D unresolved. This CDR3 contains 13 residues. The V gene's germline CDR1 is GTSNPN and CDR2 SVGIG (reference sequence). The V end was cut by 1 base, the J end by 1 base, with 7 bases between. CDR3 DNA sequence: TGTGCCTGGAGTGAGACGGTTAACTATGGCTACACCTTC. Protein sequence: CAWSETVNYGYTF. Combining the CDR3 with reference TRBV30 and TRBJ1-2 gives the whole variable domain SQTIHQWPATLVQPVGSPLSLECTVEGTSNPNLYWYRQAAGRGLQLLFYSVGIGQISSEVPQNLSASRPQDRQFILSSKKLLLSDSGFYLCAWSETVNYGYTFGSGTRLTVV.

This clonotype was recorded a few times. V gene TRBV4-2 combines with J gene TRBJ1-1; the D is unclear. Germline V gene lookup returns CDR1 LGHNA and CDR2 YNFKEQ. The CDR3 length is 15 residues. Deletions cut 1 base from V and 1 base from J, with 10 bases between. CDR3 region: CASSQGSGRNTEAFF. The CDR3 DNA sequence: TGTGCCAGCAGCCAAGGATCGGGTCGGAACACTGAAGCTTTCTTT.

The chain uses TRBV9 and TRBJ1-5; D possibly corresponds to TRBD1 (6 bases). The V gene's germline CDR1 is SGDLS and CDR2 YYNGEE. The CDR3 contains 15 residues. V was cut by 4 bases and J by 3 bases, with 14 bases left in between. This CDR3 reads CASSQYEGDNQPQHF. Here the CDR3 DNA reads TGTGCCAGCAGCCAATACGAGGGGGACAATCAGCCCCAGCATTTT.

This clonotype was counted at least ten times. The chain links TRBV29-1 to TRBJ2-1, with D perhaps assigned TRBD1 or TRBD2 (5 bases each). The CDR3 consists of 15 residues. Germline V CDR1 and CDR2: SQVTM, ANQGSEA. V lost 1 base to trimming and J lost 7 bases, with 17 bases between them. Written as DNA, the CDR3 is TGCAGCGTTGAAGGTGTGGTGGGACGGAATAATGAGCAGTTCTTC. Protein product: CSVEGVVGRNNEQFF.

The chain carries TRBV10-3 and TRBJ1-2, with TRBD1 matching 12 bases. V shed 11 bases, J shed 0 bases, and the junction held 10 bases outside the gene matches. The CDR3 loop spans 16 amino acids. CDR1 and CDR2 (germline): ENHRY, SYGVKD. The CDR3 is CAFSSGTGGPNYGYTF. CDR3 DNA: TGTGCCTTCTCCTCCGGGACAGGGGGCCCTAACTATGGCTACACCTTC.

The CDR3 spells CASGAHPGDYGYTF. Written as DNA, the CDR3 is TGTGCCAGCGGTGCACACCCAGGGGACTATGGCTACACCTTC. The chain links TRBV27 to TRBJ1-2; D possibly corresponds to TRBD1 (6 bases). Trimming removed 8 bases at V and 3 bases at J, with 16 bases between. Germline V gene lookup returns CDR1 MNHEY and CDR2 SMNVEV (reference sequence). CDR3 length equals 14 residues.

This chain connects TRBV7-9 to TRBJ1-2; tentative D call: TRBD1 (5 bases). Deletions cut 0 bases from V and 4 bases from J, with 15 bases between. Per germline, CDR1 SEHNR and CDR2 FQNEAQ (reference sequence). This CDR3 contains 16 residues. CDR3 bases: TGTGCCAGCAGCTTAGCGGGAAACCCAAGGGGCTATGGCTACACCTTC. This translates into CASSLAGNPRGYGYTF.

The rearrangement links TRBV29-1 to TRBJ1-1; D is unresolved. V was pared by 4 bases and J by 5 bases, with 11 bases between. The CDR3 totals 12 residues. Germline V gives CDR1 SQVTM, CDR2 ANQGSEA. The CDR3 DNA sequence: TGCAGCGTTGTGAGGGTTAGAACTGAAGCTTTCTTT. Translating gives CSVVRVRTEAFF. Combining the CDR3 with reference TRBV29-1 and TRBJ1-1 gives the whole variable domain SAVISQKPSRDICQRGTSLTIQCQVDSQVTMMFWYRQQPGQSLTLIATANQGSEATYESGFVIDKFPISRPNLTFSTLTVSNMSPEDSSIYLCSVVRVRTEAFFGQGTRLTVV.

The CDR3 is CASSFQNQPQHF. In DNA form, the CDR3 reads TGTGCCAGCAGCTTCCAAAATCAGCCCCAGCATTTT. The chain is built from TRBV13 and TRBJ1-5; unclear D gene. The CDR3 has 12 residues. Germline CDR1 and CDR2: PRHDT and FYEKMQ (reference sequence). The germline V and J ends were trimmed by 3 bases and 4 bases, with 4 bases remaining between them. Together with reference TRBV13 and TRBJ1-5, the CDR3 gives the full variable domain: AAGVIQSPRHLIKEKRETATLKCYPIPRHDTVYWYQQGPGQDPQFLISFYEKMQSDKGSIPDRFSAQQFSDYHSELNMSSLELGDSALYFCASSFQNQPQHFGDGTRLSIL.

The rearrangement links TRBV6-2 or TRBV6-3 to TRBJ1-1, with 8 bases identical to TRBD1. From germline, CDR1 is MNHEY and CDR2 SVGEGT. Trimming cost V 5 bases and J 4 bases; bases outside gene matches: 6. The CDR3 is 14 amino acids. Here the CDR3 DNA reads TGTGCCAGCAGTGACGGGACAGGCCCCACTGAAGCTTTCTTT. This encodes CASSDGTGPTEAFF.

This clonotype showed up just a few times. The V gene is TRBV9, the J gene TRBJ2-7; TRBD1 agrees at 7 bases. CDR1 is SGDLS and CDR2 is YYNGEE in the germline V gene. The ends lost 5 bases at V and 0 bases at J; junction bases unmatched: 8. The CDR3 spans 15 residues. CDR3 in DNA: TGTGCCAGCAGTTTAGGACAGGCTCCCTCCTACGAGCAGTACTTC. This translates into CASSLGQAPSYEQYF.

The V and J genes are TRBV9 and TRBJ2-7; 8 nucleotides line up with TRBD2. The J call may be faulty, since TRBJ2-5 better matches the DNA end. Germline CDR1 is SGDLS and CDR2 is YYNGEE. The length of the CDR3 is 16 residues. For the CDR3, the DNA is TGTGCCAGCAGCGTAGGCCAAGCGGGGGAACTAGAGACCCAGTACTTC. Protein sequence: CASSVGQAGELETQYF.

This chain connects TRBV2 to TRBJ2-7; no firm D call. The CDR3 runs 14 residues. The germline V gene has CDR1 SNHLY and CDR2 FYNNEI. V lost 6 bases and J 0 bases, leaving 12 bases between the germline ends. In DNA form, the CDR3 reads TGTGCCAGCAGCCCGGACGGATACTCCTACGAGCAGTACTTC. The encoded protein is CASSPDGYSYEQYF.

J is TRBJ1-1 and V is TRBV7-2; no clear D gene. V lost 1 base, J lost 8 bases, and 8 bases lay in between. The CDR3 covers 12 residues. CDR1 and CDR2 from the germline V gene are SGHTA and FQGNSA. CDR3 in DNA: TGTGCCAGCAGCTTAGATGCTGGGGAAGCTTTCTTT. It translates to CASSLDAGEAFF. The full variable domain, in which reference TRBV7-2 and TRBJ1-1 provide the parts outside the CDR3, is GAGVSQSPSNKVTEKGKDVELRCDPISGHTALYWYRQSLGQGLEFLIYFQGNSAPDKSGLPSDRFSAERTGGSVSTLTIQRTQQEDSAVYLCASSLDAGEAFFGQGTRLTVV.

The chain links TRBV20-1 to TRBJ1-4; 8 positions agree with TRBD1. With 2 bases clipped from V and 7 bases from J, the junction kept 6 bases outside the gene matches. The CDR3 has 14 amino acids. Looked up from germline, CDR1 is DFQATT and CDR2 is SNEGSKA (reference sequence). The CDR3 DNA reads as TGCAGTGCTAGAAATTGGGGACAGGTTGAAAAACTGTTTTTT. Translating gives CSARNWGQVEKLFF.

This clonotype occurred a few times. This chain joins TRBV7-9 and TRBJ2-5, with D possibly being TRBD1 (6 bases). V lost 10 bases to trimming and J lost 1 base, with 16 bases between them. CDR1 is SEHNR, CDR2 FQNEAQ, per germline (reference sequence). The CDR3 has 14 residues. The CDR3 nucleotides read TGTGCCACTACTAGTTTACAGGGCCAAGAGACCCAGTACTTC. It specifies CATTSLQGQETQYF.